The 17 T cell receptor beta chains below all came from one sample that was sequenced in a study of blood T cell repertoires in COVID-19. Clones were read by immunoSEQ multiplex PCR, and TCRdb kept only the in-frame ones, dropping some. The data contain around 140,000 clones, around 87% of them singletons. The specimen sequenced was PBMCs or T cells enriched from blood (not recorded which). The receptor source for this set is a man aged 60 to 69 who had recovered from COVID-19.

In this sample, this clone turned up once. The CDR3 is CASRPGGSYEQYF. The CDR3 region has the DNA TGTGCCAGCAGACCAGGGGGCTCGTACGAGCAGTACTTC. The V and J genes are TRBV27 and TRBJ2-7, with TRBD1 identical over 8 bases. V trimming: 6 bases; J trimming: 4 bases; junction bases outside the gene matches: 5. Per the germline V gene, CDR1 is MNHEY and CDR2 is SMNVEV (reference sequence). The CDR3 covers 13 residues.

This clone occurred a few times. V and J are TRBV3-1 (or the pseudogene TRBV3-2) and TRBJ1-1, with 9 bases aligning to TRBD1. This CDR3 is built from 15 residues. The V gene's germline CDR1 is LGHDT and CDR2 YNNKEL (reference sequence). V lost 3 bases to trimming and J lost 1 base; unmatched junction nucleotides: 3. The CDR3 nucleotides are TGTGCCAGCAGCCAGAGGGGACAGGGGAACACTGAAGCTTTCTTT. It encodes CASSQRGQGNTEAFF.

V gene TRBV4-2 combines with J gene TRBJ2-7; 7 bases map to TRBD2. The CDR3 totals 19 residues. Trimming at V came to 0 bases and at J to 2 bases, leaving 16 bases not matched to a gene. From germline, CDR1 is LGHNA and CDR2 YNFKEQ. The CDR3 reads CASSQDHGAARGLAYEQYF. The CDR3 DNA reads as TGTGCCAGCAGCCAAGACCATGGCGCAGCTAGAGGACTAGCCTACGAGCAGTACTTC.

For the CDR3, the DNA is TGTGCCAGCAGTCCCCCATCGAGCGATTCACCCCTCCACTTT. It encodes CASSPPSSDSPLHF. The gene calls are TRBV6-6 and TRBJ1-6; D uncertain. CDR3 length equals 14 residues. Germline V gene data show CDR1 as MNHNY and CDR2 as SVGAGI (reference sequence). Trimming shortened V by 5 bases and J by 8 bases, and 13 bases separated the two germline ends.

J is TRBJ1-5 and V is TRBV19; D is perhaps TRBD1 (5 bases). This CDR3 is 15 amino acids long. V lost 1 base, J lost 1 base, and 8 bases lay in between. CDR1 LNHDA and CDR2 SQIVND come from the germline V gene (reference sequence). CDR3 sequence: CASSIGTSSNQPQHF. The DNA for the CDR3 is TGTGCCAGTAGTATAGGGACATCCAGCAATCAGCCCCAGCATTTT. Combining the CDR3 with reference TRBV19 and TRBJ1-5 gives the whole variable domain DGGITQSPKYLFRKEGQNVTLSCEQNLNHDAMYWYRQDPGQGLRLIYYSQIVNDFQKGDIAEGYSVSREKKESFPLTVTSAQKNPTAFYLCASSIGTSSNQPQHFGDGTRLSIL.

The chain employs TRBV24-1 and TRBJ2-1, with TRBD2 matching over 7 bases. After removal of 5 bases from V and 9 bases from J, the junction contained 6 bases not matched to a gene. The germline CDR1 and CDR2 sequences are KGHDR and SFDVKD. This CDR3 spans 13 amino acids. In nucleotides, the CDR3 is TGTGCCACCAGTGCCATCTGGGGGGGTGAGCAGTTCTTC. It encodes CATSAIWGGEQFF.

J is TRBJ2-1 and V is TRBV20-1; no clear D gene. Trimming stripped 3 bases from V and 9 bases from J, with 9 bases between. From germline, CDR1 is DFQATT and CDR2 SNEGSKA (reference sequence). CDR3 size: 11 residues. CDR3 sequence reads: CSARTYREQFF. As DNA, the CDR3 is TGCAGTGCTAGGACATACCGTGAGCAGTTCTTC.

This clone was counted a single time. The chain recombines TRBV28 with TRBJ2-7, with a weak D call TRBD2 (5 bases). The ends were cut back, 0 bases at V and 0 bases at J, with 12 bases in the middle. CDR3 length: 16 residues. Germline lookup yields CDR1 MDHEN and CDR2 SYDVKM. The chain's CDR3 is CASSLWGARRSYEQYF. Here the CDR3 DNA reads TGTGCCAGCAGTTTATGGGGAGCCAGGCGCTCCTACGAGCAGTACTTC.

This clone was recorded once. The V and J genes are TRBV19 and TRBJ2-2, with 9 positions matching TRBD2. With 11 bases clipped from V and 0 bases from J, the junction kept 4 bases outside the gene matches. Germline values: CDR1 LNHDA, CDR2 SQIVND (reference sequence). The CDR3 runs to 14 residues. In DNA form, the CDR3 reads TGTGCCTGCTCTAGCGGGACGAACACCGGGGAGCTGTTTTTT. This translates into CACSSGTNTGELFF.

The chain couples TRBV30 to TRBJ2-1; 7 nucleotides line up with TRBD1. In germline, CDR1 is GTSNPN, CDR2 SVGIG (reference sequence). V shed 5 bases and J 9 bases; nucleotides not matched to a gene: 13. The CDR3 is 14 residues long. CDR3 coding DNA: TGTGCCTGGGGTACAGGGGTTGTAAGGGGTGAGCAGTTCTTC. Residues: CAWGTGVVRGEQFF.

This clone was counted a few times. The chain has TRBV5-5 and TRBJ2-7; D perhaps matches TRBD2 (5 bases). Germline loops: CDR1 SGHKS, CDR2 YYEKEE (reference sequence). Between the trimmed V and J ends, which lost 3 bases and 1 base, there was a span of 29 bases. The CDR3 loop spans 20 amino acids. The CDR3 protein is CASSSHSRDPPTVRSYEQYF. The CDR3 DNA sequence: TGTGCCAGCAGCTCTCATTCCCGGGATCCCCCCACGGTTCGGTCCTACGAGCAGTACTTC.

The CDR3 protein is CASSQDTSGRGLFF. The CDR3 DNA sequence: TGTGCCAGCAGCCAAGATACTAGCGGGAGGGGGCTGTTTTTT. V usage is TRBV4-2 and J usage is TRBJ2-2; TRBD2 aligns across 13 bases. The length of the CDR3 is 14 residues. The junction had 2 bases not matched to a gene; V was cut back by 0 bases and J by 13 bases. Germline V gene sequence: CDR1 LGHNA, CDR2 YNFKEQ.

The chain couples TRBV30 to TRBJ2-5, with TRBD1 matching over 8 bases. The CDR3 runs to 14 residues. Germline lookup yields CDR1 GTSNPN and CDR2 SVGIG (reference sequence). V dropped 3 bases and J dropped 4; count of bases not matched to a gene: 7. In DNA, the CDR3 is TGTGCCTGGAGATCCGAGACAGGGGTAGAGACCCAGTACTTC. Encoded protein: CAWRSETGVETQYF.

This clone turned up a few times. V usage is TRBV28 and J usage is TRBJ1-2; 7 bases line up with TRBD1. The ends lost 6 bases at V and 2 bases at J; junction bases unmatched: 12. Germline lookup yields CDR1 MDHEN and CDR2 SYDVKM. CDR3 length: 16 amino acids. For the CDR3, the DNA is TGTGCCAGCAGCAGTTTAAATTCACAGGGGAACTATGGCTACACCTTC. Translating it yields CASSSLNSQGNYGYTF.

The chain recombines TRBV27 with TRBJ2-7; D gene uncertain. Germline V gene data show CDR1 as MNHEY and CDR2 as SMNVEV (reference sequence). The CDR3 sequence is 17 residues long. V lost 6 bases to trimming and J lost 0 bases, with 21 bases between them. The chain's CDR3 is CASSLATPIQTSYEQYF. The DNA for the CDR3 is TGTGCCAGCAGCTTGGCAACCCCGATCCAAACCTCCTACGAGCAGTACTTC.

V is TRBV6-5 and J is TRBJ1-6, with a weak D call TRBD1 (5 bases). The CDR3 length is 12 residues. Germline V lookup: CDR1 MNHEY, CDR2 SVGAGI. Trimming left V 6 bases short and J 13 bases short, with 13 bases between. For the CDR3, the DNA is TGTGCCAGCAGGCCCGGGGGAGGGCCCCTCCACTTT. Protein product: CASRPGGGPLHF.

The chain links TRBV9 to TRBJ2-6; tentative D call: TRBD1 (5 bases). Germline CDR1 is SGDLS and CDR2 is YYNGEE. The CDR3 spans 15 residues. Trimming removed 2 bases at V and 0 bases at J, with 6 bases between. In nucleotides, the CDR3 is TGTGCCAGCAGCGTCCAGGGCTCTGGGGCCAACGTCCTGACTTTC. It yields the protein CASSVQGSGANVLTF.